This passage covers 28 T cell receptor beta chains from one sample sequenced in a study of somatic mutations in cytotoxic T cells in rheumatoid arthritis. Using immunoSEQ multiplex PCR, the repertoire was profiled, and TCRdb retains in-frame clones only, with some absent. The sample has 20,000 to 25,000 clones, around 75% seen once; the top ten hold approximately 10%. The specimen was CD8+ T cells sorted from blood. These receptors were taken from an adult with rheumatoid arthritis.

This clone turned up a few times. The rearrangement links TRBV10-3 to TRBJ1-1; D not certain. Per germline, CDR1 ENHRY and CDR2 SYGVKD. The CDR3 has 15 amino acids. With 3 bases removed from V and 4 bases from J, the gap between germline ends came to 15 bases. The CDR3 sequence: CAISDHSGSFTEAFF. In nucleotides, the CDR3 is TGTGCCATCAGTGATCACTCGGGGTCATTCACTGAAGCTTTCTTT.

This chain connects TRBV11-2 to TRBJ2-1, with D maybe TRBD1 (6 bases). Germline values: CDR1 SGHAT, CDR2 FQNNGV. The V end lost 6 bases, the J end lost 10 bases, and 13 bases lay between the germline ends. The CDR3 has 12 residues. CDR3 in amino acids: CASSSTGSEQFF. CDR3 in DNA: TGTGCCAGCAGTTCTACAGGGTCCGAGCAGTTCTTC.

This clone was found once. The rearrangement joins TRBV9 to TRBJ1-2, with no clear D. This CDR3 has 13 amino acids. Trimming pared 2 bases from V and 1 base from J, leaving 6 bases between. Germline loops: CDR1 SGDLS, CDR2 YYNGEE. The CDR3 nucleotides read TGTGCCAGCAGCGTTATAGATAACTATGGCTACACCTTC. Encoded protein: CASSVIDNYGYTF.

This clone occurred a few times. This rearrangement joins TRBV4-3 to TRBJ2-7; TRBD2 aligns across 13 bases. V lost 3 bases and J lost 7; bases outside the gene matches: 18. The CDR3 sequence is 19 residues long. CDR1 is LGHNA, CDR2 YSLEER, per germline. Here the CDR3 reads CASSHADGSGTSGDKEQYF. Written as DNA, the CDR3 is TGCGCCAGCAGCCATGCGGACGGATCTGGGACTAGCGGGGATAAGGAGCAGTACTTC.

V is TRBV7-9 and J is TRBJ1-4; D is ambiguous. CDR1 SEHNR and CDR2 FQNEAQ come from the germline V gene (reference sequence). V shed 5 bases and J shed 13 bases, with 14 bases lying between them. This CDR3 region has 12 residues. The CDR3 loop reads CASSHEEPGLFF. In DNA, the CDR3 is TGTGCCAGCAGCCACGAGGAACCTGGACTGTTTTTT.

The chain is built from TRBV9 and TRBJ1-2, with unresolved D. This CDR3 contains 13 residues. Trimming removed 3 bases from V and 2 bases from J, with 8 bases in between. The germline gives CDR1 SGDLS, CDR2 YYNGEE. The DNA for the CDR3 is TGTGCCAGCAGCGATAACCAGAACTATGGCTACACCTTC. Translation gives CASSDNQNYGYTF.

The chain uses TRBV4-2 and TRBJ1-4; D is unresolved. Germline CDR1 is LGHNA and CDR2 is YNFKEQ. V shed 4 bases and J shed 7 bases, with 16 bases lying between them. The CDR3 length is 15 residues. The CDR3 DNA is TGTGCCAGCAGCCCATATAGGGCAGTGATTGAAAAACTGTTTTTT. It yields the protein CASSPYRAVIEKLFF.

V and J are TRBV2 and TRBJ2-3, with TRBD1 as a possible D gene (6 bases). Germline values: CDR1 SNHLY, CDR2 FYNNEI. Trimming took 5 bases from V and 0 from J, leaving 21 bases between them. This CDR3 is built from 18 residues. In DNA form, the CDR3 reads TGTGCCAGCAGTCACCCCCTGCTCCGGACAGAGAGCACAGATACGCAGTATTTT. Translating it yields CASSHPLLRTESTDTQYF.

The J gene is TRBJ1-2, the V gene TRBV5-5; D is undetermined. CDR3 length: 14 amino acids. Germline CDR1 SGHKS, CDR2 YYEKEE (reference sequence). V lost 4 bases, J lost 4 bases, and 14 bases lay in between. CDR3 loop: CASSLGGSAYGYTF. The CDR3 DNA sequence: TGTGCCAGCAGCCTCGGAGGGTCCGCCTATGGCTACACCTTC.

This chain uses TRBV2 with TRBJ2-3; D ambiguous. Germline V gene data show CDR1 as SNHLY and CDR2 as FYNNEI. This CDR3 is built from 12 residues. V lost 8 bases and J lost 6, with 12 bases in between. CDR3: CASDPSSDTQYF. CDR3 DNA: TGTGCCAGCGACCCCTCGTCGGATACGCAGTATTTT.

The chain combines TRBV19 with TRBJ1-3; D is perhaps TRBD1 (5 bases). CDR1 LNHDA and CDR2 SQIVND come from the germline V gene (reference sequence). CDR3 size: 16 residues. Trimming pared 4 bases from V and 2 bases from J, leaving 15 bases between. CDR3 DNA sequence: TGTGCCAGTAGTACCCGGGGACTCTTGGCTGGAAACACCATATATTTT. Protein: CASSTRGLLAGNTIYF.

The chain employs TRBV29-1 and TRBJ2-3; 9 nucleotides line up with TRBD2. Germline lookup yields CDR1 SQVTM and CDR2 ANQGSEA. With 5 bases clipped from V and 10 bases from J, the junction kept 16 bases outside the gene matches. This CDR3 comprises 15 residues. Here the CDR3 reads CSVQTGWMGTSSQYF. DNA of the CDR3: TGCAGCGTTCAGACAGGGTGGATGGGGACTAGCTCGCAGTATTTT.

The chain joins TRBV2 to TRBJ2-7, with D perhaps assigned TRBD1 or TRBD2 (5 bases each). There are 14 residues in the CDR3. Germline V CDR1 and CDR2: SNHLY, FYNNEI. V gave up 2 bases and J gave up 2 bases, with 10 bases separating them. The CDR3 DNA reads TGTGCCAGCAGTGAACAGGGAGTGACCTACGAGCAGTACTTC. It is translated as CASSEQGVTYEQYF.

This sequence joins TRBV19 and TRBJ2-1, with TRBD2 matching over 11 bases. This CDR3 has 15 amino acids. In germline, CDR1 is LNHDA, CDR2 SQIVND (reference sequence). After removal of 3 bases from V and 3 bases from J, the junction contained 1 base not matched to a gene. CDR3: CASSIGTSGYNEQFF. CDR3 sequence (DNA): TGTGCCAGTAGTATCGGGACTAGCGGCTACAATGAGCAGTTCTTC.

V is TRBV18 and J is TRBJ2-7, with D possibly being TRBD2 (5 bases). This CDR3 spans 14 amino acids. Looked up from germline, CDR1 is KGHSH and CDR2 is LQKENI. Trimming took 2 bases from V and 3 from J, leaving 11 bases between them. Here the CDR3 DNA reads TGTGCCAGCTCACCAGGGGTCGGGAACTACGAGCAGTACTTC. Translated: CASSPGVGNYEQYF.

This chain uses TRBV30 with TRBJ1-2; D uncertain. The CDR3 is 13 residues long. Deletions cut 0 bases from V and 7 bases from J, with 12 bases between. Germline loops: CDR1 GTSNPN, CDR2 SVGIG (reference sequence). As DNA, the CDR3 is TGTGCCTGGAGTGTACAGTGGCTGGTTGGCTACACCTTC. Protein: CAWSVQWLVGYTF.

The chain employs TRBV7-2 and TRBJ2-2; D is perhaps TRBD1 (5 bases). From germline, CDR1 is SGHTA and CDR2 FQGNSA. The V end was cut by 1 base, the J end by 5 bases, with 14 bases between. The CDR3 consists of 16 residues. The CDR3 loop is CASSLDSRTRTGELFF. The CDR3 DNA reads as TGTGCCAGCAGCTTAGATTCACGGACACGGACCGGGGAGCTGTTTTTT.

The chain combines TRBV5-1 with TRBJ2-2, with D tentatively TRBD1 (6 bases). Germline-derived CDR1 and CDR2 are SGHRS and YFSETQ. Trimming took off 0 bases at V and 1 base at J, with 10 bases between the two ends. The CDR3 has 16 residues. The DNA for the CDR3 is TGCGCCAGCAGCTTGGCCGTCAGGGGGAACACCGGGGAGCTGTTTTTT. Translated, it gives CASSLAVRGNTGELFF.

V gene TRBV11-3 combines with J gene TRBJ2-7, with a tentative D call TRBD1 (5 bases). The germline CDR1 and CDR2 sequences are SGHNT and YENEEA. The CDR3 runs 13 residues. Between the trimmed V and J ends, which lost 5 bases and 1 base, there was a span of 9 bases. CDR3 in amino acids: CASSPRGSYEQYF. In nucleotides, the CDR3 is TGTGCCAGCAGCCCTAGGGGATCCTACGAGCAGTACTTC.

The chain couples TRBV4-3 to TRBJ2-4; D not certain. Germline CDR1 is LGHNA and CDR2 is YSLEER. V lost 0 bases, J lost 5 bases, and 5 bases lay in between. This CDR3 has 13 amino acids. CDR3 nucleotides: TGCGCCAGCAGCCAAGATGCAGAAAACATTCAGTACTTC. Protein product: CASSQDAENIQYF.

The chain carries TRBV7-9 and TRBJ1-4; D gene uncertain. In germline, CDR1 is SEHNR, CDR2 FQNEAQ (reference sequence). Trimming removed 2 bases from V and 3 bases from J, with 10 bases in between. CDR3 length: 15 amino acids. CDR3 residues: CASSLRQVPNEKLFF. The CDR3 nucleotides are TGTGCCAGCAGCTTAAGGCAGGTTCCTAATGAAAAACTGTTTTTT. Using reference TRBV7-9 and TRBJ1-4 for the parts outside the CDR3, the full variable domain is DTGVSQNPRHKITKRGQNVTFRCDPISEHNRLYWYRQTLGQGPEFLTYFQNEAQLEKSRLLSDRFSAERPKGSFSTLEIQRTEQGDSAMYLCASSLRQVPNEKLFFGSGTQLSVL.

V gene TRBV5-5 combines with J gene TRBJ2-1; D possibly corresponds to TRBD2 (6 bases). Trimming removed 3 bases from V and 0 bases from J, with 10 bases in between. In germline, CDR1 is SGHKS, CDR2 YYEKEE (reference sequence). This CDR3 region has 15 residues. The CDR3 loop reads CASSSRGGSYNEQFF. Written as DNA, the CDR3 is TGTGCCAGCAGCTCCCGGGGAGGCTCCTACAATGAGCAGTTCTTC. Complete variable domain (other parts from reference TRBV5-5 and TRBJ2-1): DAGVTQSPTHLIKTRGQQVTLRCSPISGHKSVSWYQQVLGQGPQFIFQYYEKEERGRGNFPDRFSARQFPNYSSELNVNALLLGDSALYLCASSSRGGSYNEQFFGPGTRLTVL.

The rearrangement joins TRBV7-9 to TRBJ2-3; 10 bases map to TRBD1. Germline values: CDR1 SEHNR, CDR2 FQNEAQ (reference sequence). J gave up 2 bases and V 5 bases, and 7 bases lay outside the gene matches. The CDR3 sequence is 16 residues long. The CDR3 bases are TGTGCCAGCAGCGAAGAAGGGACAGGGGTCACAGATACGCAGTATTTT. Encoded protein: CASSEEGTGVTDTQYF. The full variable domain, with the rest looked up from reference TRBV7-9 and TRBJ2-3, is DTGVSQNPRHKITKRGQNVTFRCDPISEHNRLYWYRQTLGQGPEFLTYFQNEAQLEKSRLLSDRFSAERPKGSFSTLEIQRTEQGDSAMYLCASSEEGTGVTDTQYFGPGTRLTVL.

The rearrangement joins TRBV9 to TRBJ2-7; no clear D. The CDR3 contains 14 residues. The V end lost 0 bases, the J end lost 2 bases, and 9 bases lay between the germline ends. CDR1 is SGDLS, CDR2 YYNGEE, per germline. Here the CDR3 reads CASSVAAGAYEQYF. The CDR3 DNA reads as TGTGCCAGCAGCGTAGCCGCCGGAGCCTACGAGCAGTACTTC.

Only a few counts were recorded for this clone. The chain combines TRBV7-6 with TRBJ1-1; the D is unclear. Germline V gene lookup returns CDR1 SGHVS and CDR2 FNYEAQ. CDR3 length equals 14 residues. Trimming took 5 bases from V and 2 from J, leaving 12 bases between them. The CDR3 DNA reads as TGTGCCAGCAGCCCCGGTAGGACCAACACTGAAGCTTTCTTT. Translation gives CASSPGRTNTEAFF.

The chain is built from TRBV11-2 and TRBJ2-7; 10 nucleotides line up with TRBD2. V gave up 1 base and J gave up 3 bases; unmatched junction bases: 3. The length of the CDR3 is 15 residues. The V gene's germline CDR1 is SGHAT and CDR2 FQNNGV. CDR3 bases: TGTGCCAGCAGCTTAGCGGCTAGCGGGGGCTACGAGCAGTACTTC. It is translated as CASSLAASGGYEQYF.

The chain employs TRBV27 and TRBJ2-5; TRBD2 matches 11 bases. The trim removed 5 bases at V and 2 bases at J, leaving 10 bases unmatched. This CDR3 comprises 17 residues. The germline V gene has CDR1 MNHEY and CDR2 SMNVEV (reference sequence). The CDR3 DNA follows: TGTGCCAGCAGTGTTAGCGGGGGGGCTATATGGCAAGAGACCCAGTACTTC. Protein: CASSVSGGAIWQETQYF.

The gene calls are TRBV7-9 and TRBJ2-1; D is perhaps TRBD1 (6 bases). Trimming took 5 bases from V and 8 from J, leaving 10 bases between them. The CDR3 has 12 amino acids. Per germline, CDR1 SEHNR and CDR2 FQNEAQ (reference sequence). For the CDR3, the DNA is TGTGCCAGCAGCCCGAAGGGGGATGAGCAGTTCTTC. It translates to CASSPKGDEQFF.